Sequencing of this T cell receptor beta chain was carried out in a study of Graves' ophthalmopathy and Graves' hyperthyroidism. Study-level results: Blood samples also showed most expanded thyroid clonotypes exceeding 0.001 frequency.

A word on this clonotype: As yet, its antigen is unknown.

Trimming removed 4 bases from V and 6 bases from J, with 12 bases in between. Germline V CDR1 and CDR2: ENHRY, SYGVKD. The CDR3 sequence is 13 residues long. RNA transcripts served as template for amplifying TCR beta CDR3 sequences. Scientists carried out first-round RT-PCR using HTBI primers and then a second-round multiplex PCR. TCRdb called the multiplex PCR reads again in MiXCR, with one record for every CDR3 protein. Found here are about 370,000 distinct CDR3 sequences, approximately 20% of them singletons; the top ten hold roughly 1.4%. This chain connects TRBV10-3 to TRBJ1-1, with D possibly being TRBD1 (6 bases). The sequencing sample was made of peripheral blood. This TCR derives from a young woman with Graves' ophthalmopathy. CDR3 sequence reads: CAISASTGPEAFF. Written as DNA, the CDR3 is TGTGCCATCAGTGCGTCGACAGGCCCTGAAGCTTTCTTT.